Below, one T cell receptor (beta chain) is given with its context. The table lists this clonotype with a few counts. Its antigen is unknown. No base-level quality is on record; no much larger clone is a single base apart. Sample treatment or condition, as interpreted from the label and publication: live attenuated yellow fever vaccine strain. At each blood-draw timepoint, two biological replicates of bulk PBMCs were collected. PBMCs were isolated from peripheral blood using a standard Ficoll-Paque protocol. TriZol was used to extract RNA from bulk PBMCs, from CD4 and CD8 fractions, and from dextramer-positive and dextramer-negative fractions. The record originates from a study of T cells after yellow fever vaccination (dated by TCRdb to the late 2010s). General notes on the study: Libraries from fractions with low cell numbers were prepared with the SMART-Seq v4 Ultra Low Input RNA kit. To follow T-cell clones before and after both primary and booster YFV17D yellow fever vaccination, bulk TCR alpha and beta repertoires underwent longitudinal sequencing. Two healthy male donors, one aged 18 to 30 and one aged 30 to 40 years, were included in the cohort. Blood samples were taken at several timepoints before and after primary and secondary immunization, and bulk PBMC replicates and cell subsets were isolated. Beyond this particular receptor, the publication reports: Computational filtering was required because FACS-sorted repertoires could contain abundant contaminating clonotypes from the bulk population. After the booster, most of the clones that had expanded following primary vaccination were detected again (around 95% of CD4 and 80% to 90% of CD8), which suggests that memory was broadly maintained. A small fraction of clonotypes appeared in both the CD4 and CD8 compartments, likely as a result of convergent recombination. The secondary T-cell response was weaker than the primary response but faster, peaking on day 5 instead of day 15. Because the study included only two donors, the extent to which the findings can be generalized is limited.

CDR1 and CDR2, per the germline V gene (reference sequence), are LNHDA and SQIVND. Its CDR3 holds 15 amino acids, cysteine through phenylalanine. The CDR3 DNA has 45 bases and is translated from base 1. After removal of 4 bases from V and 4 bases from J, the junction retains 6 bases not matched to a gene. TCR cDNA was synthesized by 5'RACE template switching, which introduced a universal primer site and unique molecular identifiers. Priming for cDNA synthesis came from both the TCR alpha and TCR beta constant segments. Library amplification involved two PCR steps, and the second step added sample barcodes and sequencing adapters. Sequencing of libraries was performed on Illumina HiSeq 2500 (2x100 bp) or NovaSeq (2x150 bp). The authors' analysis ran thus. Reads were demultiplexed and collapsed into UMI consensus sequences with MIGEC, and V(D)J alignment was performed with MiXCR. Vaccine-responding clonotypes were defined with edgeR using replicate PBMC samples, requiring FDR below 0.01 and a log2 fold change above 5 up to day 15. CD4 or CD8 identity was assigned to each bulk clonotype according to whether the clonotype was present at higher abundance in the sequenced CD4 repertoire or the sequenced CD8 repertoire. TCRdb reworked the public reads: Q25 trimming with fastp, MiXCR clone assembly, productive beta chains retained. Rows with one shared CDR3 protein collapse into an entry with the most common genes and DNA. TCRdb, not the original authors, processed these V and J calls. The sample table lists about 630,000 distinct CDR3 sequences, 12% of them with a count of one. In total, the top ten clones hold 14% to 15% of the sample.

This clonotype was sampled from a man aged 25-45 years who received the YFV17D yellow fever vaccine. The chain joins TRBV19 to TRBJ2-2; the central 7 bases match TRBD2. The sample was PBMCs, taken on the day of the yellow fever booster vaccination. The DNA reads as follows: TGTGCCAGTAGTAGGCGGGAGAGGGCCACCGGGGAGCTGTTTTTT. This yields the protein CASSRRERATGELFF.